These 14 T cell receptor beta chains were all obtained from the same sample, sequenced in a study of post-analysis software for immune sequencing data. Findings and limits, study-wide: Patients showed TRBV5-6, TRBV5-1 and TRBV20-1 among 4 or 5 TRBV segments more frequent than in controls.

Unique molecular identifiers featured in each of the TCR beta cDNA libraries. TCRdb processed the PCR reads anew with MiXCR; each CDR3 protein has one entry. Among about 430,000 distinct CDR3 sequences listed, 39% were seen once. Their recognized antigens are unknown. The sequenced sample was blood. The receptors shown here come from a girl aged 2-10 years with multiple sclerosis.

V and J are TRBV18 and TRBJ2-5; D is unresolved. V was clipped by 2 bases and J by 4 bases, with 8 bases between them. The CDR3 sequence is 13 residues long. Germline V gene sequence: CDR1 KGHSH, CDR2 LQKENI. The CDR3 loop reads CASSPDVGETQYF. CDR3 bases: TGTGCCAGCTCACCAGATGTTGGAGAGACCCAGTACTTC.

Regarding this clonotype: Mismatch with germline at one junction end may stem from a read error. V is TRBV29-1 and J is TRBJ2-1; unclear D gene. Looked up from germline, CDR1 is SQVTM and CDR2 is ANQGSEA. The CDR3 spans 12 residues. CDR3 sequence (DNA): TGCAGCGTTGGAGGCAACTACAGTGAGCAGTTCTTC. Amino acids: CSVGGNYSEQFF.

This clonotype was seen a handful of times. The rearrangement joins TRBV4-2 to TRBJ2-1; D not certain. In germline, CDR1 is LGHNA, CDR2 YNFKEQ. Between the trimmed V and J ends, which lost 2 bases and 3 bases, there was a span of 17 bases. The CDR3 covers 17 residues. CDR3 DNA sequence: TGTGCCAGCAGCCAACCAGGTAGCAACCCCCTCTACAATGAGCAGTTCTTC. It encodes CASSQPGSNPLYNEQFF.

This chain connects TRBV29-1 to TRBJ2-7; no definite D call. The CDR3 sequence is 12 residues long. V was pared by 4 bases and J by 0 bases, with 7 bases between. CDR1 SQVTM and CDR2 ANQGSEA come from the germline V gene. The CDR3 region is CSVGISSYEQYF. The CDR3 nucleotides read TGCAGCGTTGGTATTAGCTCCTACGAGCAGTACTTC.

This chain's CDR3 is CASSLDDEQYF. The CDR3 nucleotides read TGCGCCAGCAGCTTGGATGACGAGCAGTACTTC. The V and J genes are TRBV5-1 and TRBJ2-7, with unresolved D. The V end lost 0 bases, the J end lost 5 bases, and 3 bases lay between the germline ends. The germline V gene encodes CDR1 SGHRS and CDR2 YFSETQ. The CDR3 spans 11 residues.

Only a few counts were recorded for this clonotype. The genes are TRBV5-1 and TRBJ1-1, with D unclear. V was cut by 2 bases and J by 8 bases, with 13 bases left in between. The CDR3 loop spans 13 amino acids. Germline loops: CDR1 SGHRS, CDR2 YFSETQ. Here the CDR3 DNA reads TGCGCCAGCAGCTTCCGGACGGACCAGGAAGCTTTCTTT. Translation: CASSFRTDQEAFF.

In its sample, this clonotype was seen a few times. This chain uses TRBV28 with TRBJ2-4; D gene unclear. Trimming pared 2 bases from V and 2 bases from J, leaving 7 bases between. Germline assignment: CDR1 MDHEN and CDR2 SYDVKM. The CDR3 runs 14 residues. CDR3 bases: TGTGCCAGCAGTTTACTGGGTTCCAAAAACATTCAGTACTTC. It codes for CASSLLGSKNIQYF.

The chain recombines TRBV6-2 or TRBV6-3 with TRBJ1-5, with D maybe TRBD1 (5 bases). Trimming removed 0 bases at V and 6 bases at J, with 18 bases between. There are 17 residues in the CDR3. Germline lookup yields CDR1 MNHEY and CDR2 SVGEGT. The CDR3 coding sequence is TGTGCCAGCAGTTACTCGAGGTCGTGGGGGTCTCTTCAGCCCCAGCATTTT. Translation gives CASSYSRSWGSLQPQHF.

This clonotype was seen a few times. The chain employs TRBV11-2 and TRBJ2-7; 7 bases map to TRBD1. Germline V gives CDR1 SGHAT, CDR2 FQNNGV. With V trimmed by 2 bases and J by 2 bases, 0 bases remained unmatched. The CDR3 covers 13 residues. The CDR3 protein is CASSLQGAYEQYF. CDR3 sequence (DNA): TGTGCCAGCAGCTTACAGGGGGCCTACGAGCAGTACTTC. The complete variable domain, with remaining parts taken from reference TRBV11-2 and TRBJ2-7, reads EAGVAQSPRYKIIEKRQSVAFWCNPISGHATLYWYQQILGQGPKLLIQFQNNGVVDDSQLPKDRFSAERLKGVDSTLKIQPAKLEDSAVYLCASSLQGAYEQYFGPGTRLTVT.

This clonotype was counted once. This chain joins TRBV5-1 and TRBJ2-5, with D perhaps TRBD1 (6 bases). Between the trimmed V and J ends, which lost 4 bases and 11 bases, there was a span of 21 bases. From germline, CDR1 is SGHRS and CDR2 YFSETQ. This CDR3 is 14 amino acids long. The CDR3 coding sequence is TGCGCCAGCAGCACCAGGGGATCGAGGGATGAGCAGTACTTC. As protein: CASSTRGSRDEQYF.

The CDR3 sequence is CSARRGTGGNSPLHF. CDR3 nucleotides: TGCAGTGCTAGACGCGGGACAGGGGGCAATTCACCCCTCCACTTT. The chain combines TRBV20-1 with TRBJ1-6, with TRBD1 identical over 12 bases. Germline V gene sequence: CDR1 DFQATT, CDR2 SNEGSKA (reference sequence). V dropped 2 bases and J dropped 7; count of bases not matched to a gene: 3. The CDR3 consists of 15 residues.

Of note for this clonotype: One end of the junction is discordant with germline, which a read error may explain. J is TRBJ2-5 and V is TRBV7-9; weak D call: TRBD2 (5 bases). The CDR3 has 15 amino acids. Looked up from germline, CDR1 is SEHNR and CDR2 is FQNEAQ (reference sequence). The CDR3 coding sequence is TGTGCCGGCAGCTTTTCCGGGGATTACCAAGAGACCCAGTACTTC. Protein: CAGSFSGDYQETQYF.

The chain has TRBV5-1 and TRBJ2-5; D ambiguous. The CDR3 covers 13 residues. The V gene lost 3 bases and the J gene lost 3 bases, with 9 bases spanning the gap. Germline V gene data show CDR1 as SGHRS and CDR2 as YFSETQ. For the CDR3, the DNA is TGCGCCAGCAGCTCGACCCAGGAAGAGACCCAGTACTTC. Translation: CASSSTQEETQYF.

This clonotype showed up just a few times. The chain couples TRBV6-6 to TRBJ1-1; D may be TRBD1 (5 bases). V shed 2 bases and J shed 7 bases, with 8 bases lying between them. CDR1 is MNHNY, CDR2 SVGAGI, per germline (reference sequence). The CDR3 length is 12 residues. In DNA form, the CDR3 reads TGTGCCAGCAGTTACGGTACAGGTGAAGCTTTCTTT. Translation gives CASSYGTGEAFF.